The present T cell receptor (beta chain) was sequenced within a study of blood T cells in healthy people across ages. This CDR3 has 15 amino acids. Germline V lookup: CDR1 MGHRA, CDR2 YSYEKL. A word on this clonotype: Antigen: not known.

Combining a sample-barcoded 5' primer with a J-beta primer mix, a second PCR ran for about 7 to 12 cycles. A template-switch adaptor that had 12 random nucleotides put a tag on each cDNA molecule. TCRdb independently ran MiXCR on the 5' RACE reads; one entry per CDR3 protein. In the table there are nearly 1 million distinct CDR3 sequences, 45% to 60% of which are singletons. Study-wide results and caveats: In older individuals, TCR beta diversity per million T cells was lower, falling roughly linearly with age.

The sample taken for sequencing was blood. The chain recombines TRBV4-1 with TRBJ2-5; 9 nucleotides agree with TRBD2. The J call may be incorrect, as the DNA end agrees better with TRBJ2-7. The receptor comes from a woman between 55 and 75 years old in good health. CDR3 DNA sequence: TGCGCCAGCAGCCAAGGACTAGCGGCCAACTACGAGCAGTACTTC. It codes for CASSQGLAANYEQYF.